Sequencing of this TCR beta chain was carried out in a study of response to subunit inactivated influenza vaccine. Notes on the study in general: Each seasonal influenza vaccination recruits few new T cells, the authors suggested.

About this clonotype itself: The antigen remains undetermined.

V lost 0 bases, J lost 4 bases, and 12 bases lay in between. The CDR3 consists of 15 residues. Germline V CDR1 and CDR2: LGHNA, YSLEER. One entry per CDR3 protein, called by TCRdb with MiXCR from the RT-PCR reads. The sample lists over 300,000 distinct CDR3 sequences, 20% to 25% occurring once. Sequenced here: PBMCs from blood, sampled 21 months after vaccination. The source of this sequence is a man aged 50 to 69 who received an inactivated influenza vaccine. This rearrangement joins TRBV4-3 to TRBJ1-2; D unresolved. Here the CDR3 reads CASSQDRLSRYGYTF. The CDR3 nucleotides are TGCGCCAGCAGCCAAGATCGACTCTCCCGCTATGGCTACACCTTC.